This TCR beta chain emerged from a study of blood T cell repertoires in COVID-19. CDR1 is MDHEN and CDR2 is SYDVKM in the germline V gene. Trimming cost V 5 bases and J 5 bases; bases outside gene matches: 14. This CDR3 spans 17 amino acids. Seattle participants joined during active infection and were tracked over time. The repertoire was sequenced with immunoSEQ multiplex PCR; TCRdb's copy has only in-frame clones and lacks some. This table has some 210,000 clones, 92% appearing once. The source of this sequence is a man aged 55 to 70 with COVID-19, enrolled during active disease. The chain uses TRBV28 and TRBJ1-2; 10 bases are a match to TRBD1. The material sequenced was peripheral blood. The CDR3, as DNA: TGTGCCAGCAGTATAAGACAGGGGGCGAGGGTCTTTTATGGCTACACCTTC. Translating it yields CASSIRQGARVFYGYTF.